This T cell receptor (beta chain) was recorded in a study of vaccination and CD4 T cells after COVID-19 (dated by TCRdb to between 2020 and 2023). Regarding the complete study: Convalescent patients had a positive SARS-CoV-2 result on nasal swab PCR, and of these patients, nine had mild disease and one had severe disease. The convalescent cohort comprised six males and four females, including two Hispanic individuals, seven Caucasians, two Asians and one multiracial person. Participants got two doses of the Pfizer-BioNTech BNT162b2 vaccine (n=8) or two doses of the Moderna mRNA-1273 vaccine (n=2). Post-COVID blood samples were collected from convalescent patients a median of around 96 days after diagnosis, with a range of roughly 35 to 180 days. The time from the second vaccine dose to post-vaccine blood sampling had a median of roughly 70 days and ranged from 14 to 241 days. A few convalescent patients were sampled both early after vaccination (day 14) and late after vaccination (days 161 to 241). For stimulating the cultures, overlapping spike peptide pools were used, derived from SARS-CoV-2 as well as from the common cold coronaviruses HCoV-NL63, HCoV-OC43 and HCoV-229E. In control cultures, a CEFX viral epitope pool was used as positive control, an HIV-1 Nef peptide pool was used as negative control, or no peptide was added. In over 8 COVID-19 convalescent patients and a few infection-naive healthy vaccine recipients, the spike-specific CD4+ TCR repertoire before mRNA vaccination was compared with the repertoire after mRNA vaccination.

This clonotype was counted only a few times. Its antigen is unknown. No per-base quality is available; no much larger clone lies one base away. The time point label on this specimen signifies: late sampling 161 to 241 days after vaccination in three convalescent patients. The treatment or condition label, read with the paper, signifies: roughly ten-day PBMC culture with coronavirus spike peptide pools or control peptides (ViraFEST assay). The ViraFEST assay was used in the study, in which antigen-specific T cells were expanded with peptide pools and expanded clonotypes were subsequently identified by TCR sequencing. The convalescent patients' positive SARS-CoV-2 PCR tests fell between March and December 2020, which was before the Alpha, Beta and Delta variants emerged in the United States. PBMCs were cultured at about 2 million per well in IMDM supplemented with 5% human AB serum and 8.5 to 10 IU/ml IL-2, with roughly 9.5 ug/ml peptide pools added. Half of the culture medium was replaced with fresh IL-2-containing medium on days 3 and 7. After roughly nine days of culture, CD4+ T cells were isolated by negative selection using the EasySep CD4+ T cell isolation kit. PBMCs were separated from whole blood using Ficoll-Paque Plus gradient centrifugation and then either used fresh or cryopreserved at -140C. Each culture condition was generally run in triplicate wells.

From its cysteine to its phenylalanine, the CDR3 spans 16 amino acids. Only CDR3 DNA remains: 48 bases, in frame from the first base. The germline V gene (reference sequence) sets CDR1 to LNHDA and CDR2 to SQIVND. V is pruned by 3 bases and J by 0 bases, leaving 6 bases of the junction without a gene match. Study-level results and caveats: Of the vaccine-specific clones found in convalescent patients, nearly all (304 of 307) were mono-reactive for SARS-CoV-2 spike instead of being cross-reactive with common cold coronaviruses. The study included relatively few convalescent patients and did not analyze early timepoints after natural infection. Among convalescent patients, a median about 86% of the SARS-CoV-2-reactive clones seen after vaccination appeared only after vaccination, which suggests priming specific to the vaccine. Although the median number of SARS-CoV-2-reactive clonotypes went up from around 20 after infection to 35 to 40 after vaccination, the increase was not significant.

Library construction relied on PCR. TCR sequencing of DNA from cultured CD4+ T cells used the Oncomine TCR Beta short-read assay at the Johns Hopkins FTIC core. The QIAamp micro DNA kit was used to extract genomic DNA from the cultured CD4+ T cells. Oncomine TCR Beta libraries from cultured CD4+ T cells were pooled with unique dual indexes and sequenced on an Illumina iSeq 100. The original pipeline was this. Non-productive sequences were removed, and CDR3s that did not start with C, did not end with F or W, or were shorter than 7 amino acids were discarded. Antigen-specific clonotypes were identified with the MANAFEST web application by comparing peptide-stimulated wells with reference and other culture wells. Positive clones required FDR below 0.05, an odds ratio above 5, and productive frequency above 0.1% in at least two of three replicate wells. A clonotype was classed as cross-reactive if the clonotype showed significant expansion both in SARS-CoV-2 spike wells and in at least one common cold coronavirus spike condition. Levenshtein distances (stringdist) and unrooted phylogenetic trees (ape) in R version 3.6.1 were used to assess CDR3 homology. TCRdb cleaned the public reads at Q25 with fastp, built clones with MiXCR and kept in-frame beta chains. CDR3 protein sequences are deduplicated, and each keeps its most common genes and DNA. The V and J calls, along with clone size, are taken from TCRdb and not from the paper's own processing. Within this sample are tens of thousands of distinct CDR3 sequences, with 30% to 35% of them counted one time only. About an eighth of the sample belongs to the ten largest clones.

The receptor comes from a human donor who had recovered from COVID-19. The rearranged segments are TRBV19 and TRBJ1-1, and TRBD1 matches 8 of the central bases. Sequences were derived from CD4+ T cells from blood, cultured in vitro, sampled about 7 months after SARS-CoV-2 vaccination. The nucleotide sequence reads as follows: TGTGCCAGTAGTATTAACAGGGGGTCTGTGAACACTGAAGCTTTCTTT. Translated, this is CASSINRGSVNTEAFF.